Below, 24 T cell receptor beta chains from the same sample are listed, as sequenced in a study of cytomegalovirus exposure and HLA in healthy donors. The PCR used 60 Vbeta and 13 Jbeta primers. Sequenced by immunoSEQ multiplex PCR; TCRdb stores in-frame clones only, minus some. The sample has 110,000 to 150,000 clones; around two thirds are singletons. The source material was PBMCs. These receptors were obtained from a woman aged 60-70 years in good health and CMV-seropositive.

The V gene is TRBV28, the J gene TRBJ1-5; D is ambiguous. V dropped 8 bases and J dropped 1 base, with 6 bases sitting between them. CDR1 and CDR2 (germline): MDHEN, SYDVKM. This CDR3 region has 12 residues. The CDR3 bases are TGTGCCAGCGGCGGCAGCAATCAGCCCCAGCATTTT. Encoded protein: CASGGSNQPQHF.

The gene calls are TRBV30 and TRBJ2-5; 7 nucleotides align to TRBD2. Germline CDR1 reads GTSNPN; CDR2 reads SVGIG (reference sequence). CDR3 size: 15 residues. Trimming cost V 0 bases and J 4 bases; bases outside gene matches: 8. This chain's CDR3 is CAWSVSGGAGETQYF. The CDR3 DNA reads TGTGCCTGGAGTGTATCGGGGGGAGCGGGAGAGACCCAGTACTTC.

This chain uses TRBV19 with TRBJ1-5; weak D call: TRBD1 (5 bases). The CDR3 totals 14 residues. CDR1 and CDR2 (germline): LNHDA, SQIVND (reference sequence). Trimming removed 3 bases at V and 0 bases at J, with 6 bases between. CDR3 protein: CASSMGGSNQPQHF. The CDR3 DNA reads TGTGCCAGTAGTATGGGGGGTAGCAATCAGCCCCAGCATTTT.

This chain joins TRBV5-1 and TRBJ2-2, with 8 bases lining up with TRBD1. The trim removed 3 bases at V and 7 bases at J, leaving 2 bases unmatched. This CDR3 has 13 residues. Looked up from germline, CDR1 is SGHRS and CDR2 is YFSETQ. The chain's CDR3 is CASSSTGVGELFF. The CDR3 DNA reads as TGCGCCAGCAGCTCGACAGGGGTCGGGGAGCTGTTTTTT.

The gene calls are TRBV5-1 and TRBJ2-5; 9 bases match TRBD1. Trimming removed 3 bases from V and 5 bases from J; junction bases left unmatched: 5. Germline-derived CDR1 and CDR2 are SGHRS and YFSETQ. The CDR3 spans 14 residues. CDR3 loop: CASSSGTGPETQYF. The CDR3 region has the DNA TGCGCCAGCAGCTCCGGGACAGGGCCCGAGACCCAGTACTTC. Full variable domain (missing parts from reference TRBV5-1 and TRBJ2-5): KAGVTQTPRYLIKTRGQQVTLSCSPISGHRSVSWYQQTPGQGLQFLFEYFSETQRNKGNFPGRFSGRQFSNSRSEMNVSTLELGDSALYLCASSSGTGPETQYFGPGTRLLVL.

The rearrangement links TRBV28 to TRBJ1-2; D not resolved. V lost 5 bases and J 2 bases, leaving 9 bases between the germline ends. CDR1 is MDHEN, CDR2 SYDVKM, per germline. This CDR3 has 13 amino acids. The CDR3 bases are TGTGCCAGCAGTCCCGACTTAAACTATGGCTACACCTTC. Protein sequence: CASSPDLNYGYTF.

The chain uses TRBV6-5 and TRBJ1-3; the D is unclear. Deletions cut 1 base from V and 0 bases from J, with 10 bases between. CDR3 length equals 16 residues. Per germline, CDR1 MNHEY and CDR2 SVGAGI. For the CDR3, the DNA is TGTGCCAGCAGTTACTATGGCAGTACCTCTGGAAACACCATATATTTT. This encodes CASSYYGSTSGNTIYF.

The chain combines TRBV19 with TRBJ1-5; TRBD1 might be the D (5 bases). Germline CDR1 LNHDA, CDR2 SQIVND (reference sequence). Trimming took off 1 base at V and 0 bases at J, with 7 bases between the two ends. There are 15 residues in the CDR3. The CDR3: CASSIGTLSNQPQHF. DNA of the CDR3: TGTGCCAGTAGTATAGGGACACTTAGCAATCAGCCCCAGCATTTT.

This clone was counted between two and nine times. The chain has TRBV4-1 and TRBJ2-5, with 13 bases matching TRBD2. CDR3 length: 18 residues. The V and J ends lost 4 bases and 4 bases, in that order; junction bases with no gene match: 12. Germline V gene data show CDR1 as MGHRA and CDR2 as YSYEKL. This CDR3 reads CASSRSTSGRRGSETQYF. CDR3 DNA: TGCGCCAGCAGCCGCTCGACTAGCGGGAGGCGGGGTTCAGAGACCCAGTACTTC.

This chain links TRBV15 with TRBJ1-2; TRBD1 aligns across 7 bases. There are 14 residues in the CDR3. V shed 5 bases, J shed 1 base, and the junction held 4 bases outside the gene matches. Germline V gives CDR1 LNHNV, CDR2 YYDKDF (reference sequence). CDR3 protein: CATSPGDSNYGYTF. The CDR3 DNA reads as TGTGCCACCAGCCCGGGGGACAGTAACTATGGCTACACCTTC.

The rearrangement links TRBV20-1 to TRBJ1-5; D is uncertain. Trimming took off 6 bases at V and 5 bases at J, with 8 bases between the two ends. The CDR3 is made up of 11 amino acids. Germline-derived CDR1 and CDR2 are DFQATT and SNEGSKA (reference sequence). The CDR3 region has the DNA TGCAGTGCGAGCCTGGATCAGCCCCAGCATTTT. It codes for CSASLDQPQHF.

This clone occurred a few times. V and J are TRBV11-2 and TRBJ2-1; 9 bases are a match to TRBD1. The V segment lost 3 bases and the J segment 9 bases; nucleotides outside the gene matches: 6. In germline, CDR1 is SGHAT, CDR2 FQNNGV. The CDR3 loop spans 14 amino acids. DNA of the CDR3: TGTGCCAGCAGCTTGTACAGGGGGCAGGGTGAGCAGTTCTTC. Protein: CASSLYRGQGEQFF. Supplemented by reference TRBV11-2 and TRBJ2-1, the full variable domain reads EAGVAQSPRYKIIEKRQSVAFWCNPISGHATLYWYQQILGQGPKLLIQFQNNGVVDDSQLPKDRFSAERLKGVDSTLKIQPAKLEDSAVYLCASSLYRGQGEQFFGPGTRLTVL.

The chain uses TRBV5-1 and TRBJ1-1, with 10 bases lining up with TRBD1. The CDR3 loop spans 15 amino acids. Looked up from germline, CDR1 is SGHRS and CDR2 is YFSETQ. V trimming: 0 bases; J trimming: 11 bases; junction bases outside the gene matches: 10. This chain's CDR3 is CASSLGDRGTLDAFF. The DNA for the CDR3 is TGCGCCAGCAGCTTGGGGGACAGGGGTACCCTCGATGCTTTCTTT.

This clone was recorded a few times. The rearrangement links TRBV5-1 to TRBJ1-3; D is possibly TRBD1 (6 bases). Trimming left V 4 bases short and J 0 bases short, with 14 bases between. Germline CDR1 reads SGHRS; CDR2 reads YFSETQ. The CDR3 consists of 16 residues. The CDR3 sequence: CASSKMGAASGNTIYF. The CDR3 bases are TGCGCCAGCAGCAAGATGGGGGCAGCCTCTGGAAACACCATATATTTT.

This clone was seen a few times. This chain joins TRBV10-3 and TRBJ1-2; D is perhaps TRBD1 (5 bases). Trimming took off 7 bases at V and 8 bases at J, with 17 bases between the two ends. The CDR3 is made up of 13 amino acids. In germline, CDR1 is ENHRY, CDR2 SYGVKD. The CDR3 region has the DNA TGTGCCATCAAGGTGGGGGGACCGGCGGGCTACACCTTC. Translating it yields CAIKVGGPAGYTF.

The gene calls are TRBV5-1 and TRBJ1-2; 12 bases are shared with TRBD1. V was pared by 3 bases and J by 4 bases, with 4 bases of the junction left unmatched. Germline-derived CDR1 and CDR2 are SGHRS and YFSETQ. The CDR3 is made up of 15 amino acids. The CDR3, as DNA: TGCGCCAGCAGCTCAGGGACAGGGGGCCCCTATGGCTACACCTTC. The encoded protein is CASSSGTGGPYGYTF.

V usage is TRBV5-1 and J usage is TRBJ1-1, with D perhaps TRBD1 (5 bases). The CDR3 contains 15 residues. CDR1 SGHRS and CDR2 YFSETQ come from the germline V gene. The V and J ends lost 5 bases and 1 base respectively, with 15 bases between them. The CDR3 DNA reads TGCGCCAGCAGTTTGAGGCAGGGTGCGAACACTGAAGCTTTCTTT. Translation: CASSLRQGANTEAFF.

This clone occurred once. The J gene is TRBJ1-5, the V gene TRBV6-6, with TRBD1 matching 10 bases. Germline CDR1 is MNHNY and CDR2 is SVGAGI (reference sequence). The trim removed 7 bases at V and 4 bases at J, leaving 7 bases unmatched. CDR3 length: 15 amino acids. This chain's CDR3 is CASTRDRGLNQPQHF. CDR3 nucleotides: TGTGCCAGCACTCGGGACAGGGGTCTTAATCAGCCCCAGCATTTT.

This clone was observed a handful of times. This chain links TRBV5-6 with TRBJ2-2; possibly TRBD2 for D (6 bases). This CDR3 contains 16 residues. CDR1 is SGHDT, CDR2 YYEEEE, per germline. With 0 bases removed from V and 1 base from J, the gap between germline ends came to 10 bases. The CDR3 DNA reads as TGTGCCAGCAGCTTGGCCCTAGCGAGGAACACCGGGGAGCTGTTTTTT. Translating gives CASSLALARNTGELFF. The variable domain in full, completed from reference TRBV5-6 and TRBJ2-2, reads DAGVTQSPTHLIKTRGQQVTLRCSPKSGHDTVSWYQQALGQGPQFIFQYYEEEERQRGNFPDRFSGHQFPNYSSELNVNALLLGDSALYLCASSLALARNTGELFFGEGSRLTVL.

The V call is TRBV10-3, the J call TRBJ2-3, with a possible D match to TRBD1 (6 bases). Per germline, CDR1 ENHRY and CDR2 SYGVKD. V lost 10 bases and J 0 bases, leaving 14 bases between the germline ends. The CDR3 is made up of 14 amino acids. The CDR3 bases are TGTGCCACCAACAGGGAAACGAGCACAGATACGCAGTATTTT. It is translated as CATNRETSTDTQYF.

The chain uses TRBV5-1 and TRBJ2-7; 9 bases align to TRBD1. Germline CDR1 is SGHRS and CDR2 is YFSETQ. V was pared by 4 bases and J by 2 bases, with 4 bases of the junction left unmatched. The CDR3 is made up of 14 amino acids. The DNA of the CDR3 is TGCGCCAGCAGCCGGGACAGGGCCACCTACGAGCAGTACTTC. Translated: CASSRDRATYEQYF.

The V and J genes are TRBV5-1 and TRBJ2-1; 11 bases align to TRBD2. This CDR3 comprises 18 residues. With V trimmed by 0 bases and J by 0 bases, 5 bases remained unmatched. CDR1 and CDR2 from the germline V gene are SGHRS and YFSETQ. The CDR3, as DNA: TGCGCCAGCAGCTTGGGACTAGCGGGGTCCAGCTCCTACAATGAGCAGTTCTTC. Its translation: CASSLGLAGSSSYNEQFF.

The V and J genes are TRBV5-1 and TRBJ1-2; tentatively, D is TRBD1 (5 bases). V gave up 6 bases and J gave up 2 bases, with 17 bases separating them. In germline, CDR1 is SGHRS, CDR2 YFSETQ. This CDR3 is built from 15 residues. As DNA, the CDR3 is TGCGCCAGCACCTCCGGGCAGGGAGGCAACTATGGCTACACCTTC. The encoded protein is CASTSGQGGNYGYTF.

This clone was found a few times. The J gene is TRBJ2-7, the V gene TRBV2; tentative D call: TRBD2 (5 bases). V lost 5 bases and J 4 bases, leaving 12 bases between the germline ends. The CDR3 consists of 13 residues. Germline V gives CDR1 SNHLY, CDR2 FYNNEI. This CDR3 reads CASSLTDLYEQYF. For the CDR3, the DNA is TGTGCCAGCAGTCTAACGGACTTATACGAGCAGTACTTC.